Here is one T cell receptor (beta chain) with its context. CDR1 is LGHDT and CDR2 is YNNKEL in the germline V gene (reference sequence). This CDR3 is 16 amino acids long. V lost 4 bases, J lost 0 bases, and 3 bases stayed unmatched. This sample is drawn from a study of blood T cell repertoires in COVID-19. Clones were sequenced by immunoSEQ multiplex PCR, and TCRdb holds only the in-frame ones, with some missing. This table holds about 89,000 clones, approximately 84% found once. The sequenced sample consisted of peripheral blood. The sequence was obtained from a woman older than 75 with acute or convalescent COVID-19. The chain employs TRBV3-1 (or the pseudogene TRBV3-2) and TRBJ2-5; 12 nucleotides line up with TRBD2. Written as DNA, the CDR3 is TGTGCCAGCAGCCTAGGACTAGCGGGGTACCAAGAGACCCAGTACTTC. Amino acid sequence: CASSLGLAGYQETQYF.